This T cell receptor beta chain originates from a study of blood T cell repertoires in COVID-19. Study background: The United States, Italy and Spain were the sources of the acute and convalescent COVID-19 samples. From T cells, B-cell-depleted T cells, or PBMCs came the material, which was cDNA or gDNA.

In the original processing: Amplified reference gene primers provided the basis for estimating nucleated cell counts. The method was immunoSEQ multiplex PCR; TCRdb's version includes in-frame clones alone and lacks a portion of them. V, J and clone size are taken as reported in that table, and D and trimming were inferred from the DNA itself. Here the sample spans about 65,000 clones, more than 80% being singletons. This CDR3 region has 15 residues. Trimming took 6 bases from V and 5 from J; bases not matched to a gene: 9. CDR1 SNHLY and CDR2 FYNNEI come from the germline V gene. This sequence originates from a man at least 80 years old with acute or convalescent COVID-19. The chain links TRBV2 to TRBJ1-5; 8 bases map to TRBD1. Sequencing was done on a sample of peripheral blood. The CDR3 protein is CASSERTGMDQPQHF. CDR3 nucleotides: TGTGCCAGCAGCGAGAGGACAGGGATGGATCAGCCCCAGCATTTT.